Below, 13 T cell receptor beta chains from the same sample are listed, as sequenced in a study of cytomegalovirus exposure and HLA in healthy donors. The PCR used 60 Vbeta and 13 Jbeta primers. The data were produced by immunoSEQ multiplex PCR, yet TCRdb's version contains in-frame clones alone and is incomplete. The sample shows under 150,000 clones, more than 70% of them seen only once. The material sequenced was PBMCs. The receptors were gathered from a woman aged 45-65 years in good health and CMV-seronegative.

The table lists this clone with a few counts. The V call is TRBV11-1, the J call TRBJ2-1, with TRBD2 matching over 11 bases. The CDR3 loop spans 18 amino acids. Germline V lookup: CDR1 SGHAT, CDR2 FQDESV (reference sequence). V gave up 2 bases and J gave up 4 bases; unmatched junction bases: 10. The CDR3 sequence: CASSLLVSGGATYNEQFF. The CDR3 nucleotides read TGTGCCAGCAGCTTACTAGTTAGCGGGGGGGCTACATACAATGAGCAGTTCTTC.

V is TRBV25-1 and J is TRBJ2-3; tentative D call: TRBD2 (5 bases). V was trimmed by 3 bases and J by 2 bases, leaving 9 bases between them. The CDR3 is 14 residues long. From germline, CDR1 is MGHDK and CDR2 SYGVNS. The CDR3 reads CASSDMTNTDTQYF. The DNA of the CDR3 is TGTGCCAGCAGTGACATGACTAACACAGATACGCAGTATTTT.

The chain links TRBV5-1 to TRBJ2-5; the match to TRBD1 covers 12 bases. The CDR3 covers 15 residues. The germline CDR1 and CDR2 sequences are SGHRS and YFSETQ. The V and J ends lost 4 bases and 5 bases, in that order; junction bases with no gene match: 6. The CDR3 DNA is TGCGCCAGCAGCGTAGGGACAGGGGGCTGGGAGACCCAGTACTTC. Amino acids: CASSVGTGGWETQYF.

A remark on this clone: The sample has other DNA sequences that encode this CDR3 too. This chain joins TRBV5-1 and TRBJ1-6; TRBD1 aligns across 9 bases. Germline-derived CDR1 and CDR2 are SGHRS and YFSETQ. This CDR3 has 16 amino acids. After removal of 0 bases from V and 5 bases from J, the junction contained 3 bases not matched to a gene. As DNA, the CDR3 is TGCGCCAGCAGCTTGGGACAGGGGGTTAATAATTCACCCCTCCACTTT. It translates to CASSLGQGVNNSPLHF.

The rearrangement links TRBV9 to TRBJ2-5; 12 bases are shared with TRBD2. The CDR3 totals 16 residues. Looked up from germline, CDR1 is SGDLS and CDR2 is YYNGEE. Trimming at V came to 0 bases and at J to 5 bases, leaving 5 bases not matched to a gene. CDR3: CASSVVLAGGRETQYF. As DNA, the CDR3 is TGTGCCAGCAGCGTAGTTCTAGCGGGGGGGCGGGAGACCCAGTACTTC.

The chain carries TRBV11-1 and TRBJ1-2; TRBD1 agrees at 10 bases. The CDR3 is 16 residues long. CDR1 and CDR2 (germline): SGHAT, FQDESV (reference sequence). The V gene end was trimmed by 5 bases and the J gene end by 0 bases; junction bases not matched to a gene: 6. CDR3 sequence (DNA): TGTGCCAGCAGCCGAGGGGACAGGGGTTCTAACTATGGCTACACCTTC. Translation: CASSRGDRGSNYGYTF. Variable domain in full (rest from reference TRBV11-1 and TRBJ1-2): EAEVAQSPRYKITEKSQAVAFWCDPISGHATLYWYRQILGQGPELLVQFQDESVVDDSQLPKDRFSAERLKGVDSTLKIQPAELGDSAMYLCASSRGDRGSNYGYTFGSGTRLTVV.

This chain joins TRBV6-6 and TRBJ2-7, with 7 positions matching TRBD2. The junction had 3 bases not matched to a gene; V was cut back by 7 bases and J by 0 bases. The CDR3 is 13 residues long. In germline, CDR1 is MNHNY, CDR2 SVGAGI (reference sequence). The CDR3 sequence: CASISGASYEQYF. DNA for the CDR3: TGTGCCAGCATAAGCGGGGCCTCCTACGAGCAGTACTTC.

This chain joins TRBV7-2 and TRBJ2-7; 7 bases map to TRBD2. After removal of 3 bases from V and 6 bases from J, the junction contained 8 bases not matched to a gene. The CDR3 contains 14 residues. Germline V gene lookup returns CDR1 SGHTA and CDR2 FQGNSA. CDR3 nucleotides: TGTGCCAGCAGCTTCCGACTAGCACCAGCCGAGCAGTACTTC. As protein: CASSFRLAPAEQYF.

A remark on this clone: One junction end disagrees with the germline gene, perhaps due to a read error. The chain links TRBV7-9 to TRBJ2-7; 7 nucleotides match TRBD1. Germline V CDR1 and CDR2: SEHNR, FQNEAQ (reference sequence). This CDR3 contains 16 residues. CDR3 nucleotide sequence: TGTTCCAGCAGTCTGATACGTCAGACAGGGATCCACGAGCAGTACTTC. It codes for CSSSLIRQTGIHEQYF. The entire variable domain, with the rest obtained from reference TRBV7-9 and TRBJ2-7, is as follows: DTGVSQNPRHKITKRGQNVTFRCDPISEHNRLYWYRQTLGQGPEFLTYFQNEAQLEKSRLLSDRFSAERPKGSFSTLEIQRTEQGDSAMYLCSSSLIRQTGIHEQYFGPGTRLTVT.

The V and J genes are TRBV27 and TRBJ1-5, with a tentative D call TRBD1 (6 bases). Trimming removed 2 bases at V and 4 bases at J, with 9 bases between. There are 14 residues in the CDR3. The germline gives CDR1 MNHEY, CDR2 SMNVEV (reference sequence). CDR3 in DNA: TGTGCCAGCAGTTTAAGGGGGAAGAATCAGCCCCAGCATTTT. Translating gives CASSLRGKNQPQHF.

The chain links TRBV4-1 to TRBJ1-3; D gene uncertain. This CDR3 contains 15 residues. The germline V and J ends were trimmed by 3 bases and 3 bases, with 12 bases remaining between them. Germline CDR1 and CDR2: MGHRA and YSYEKL. For the CDR3, the DNA is TGCGCCAGCAGCCACACCAGCGATCGTGGAAACACCATATATTTT. The encoded protein is CASSHTSDRGNTIYF.

This chain joins TRBV2 and TRBJ2-3; 12 positions agree with TRBD2. V was pared by 2 bases and J by 2 bases, with 5 bases of the junction left unmatched. Germline V gene sequence: CDR1 SNHLY, CDR2 FYNNEI. This CDR3 contains 17 residues. CDR3 in DNA: TGTGCCAGCAGTGAATGGCTAGCGGGGGGGGTCACAGATACGCAGTATTTT. Amino acids: CASSEWLAGGVTDTQYF. Complete variable domain (other parts from reference TRBV2 and TRBJ2-3): EPEVTQTPSHQVTQMGQEVILRCVPISNHLYFYWYRQILGQKVEFLVSFYNNEISEKSEIFDDQFSVERPDGSNFTLKIRSTKLEDSAMYFCASSEWLAGGVTDTQYFGPGTRLTVL.

The chain has TRBV5-6 and TRBJ1-2; a weak D match, TRBD1 (6 bases). Per germline, CDR1 SGHDT and CDR2 YYEEEE. The CDR3 loop spans 14 amino acids. V lost 4 bases and J lost 6, with 16 bases in between. The CDR3, as DNA: TGTGCCAGCAGCAGCAGGACAGCGACTAATGGCTACACCTTC. Protein product: CASSSRTATNGYTF.